Presented here are 31 T cell receptor beta chains from one specimen sequenced in a study of blood T cell repertoires in COVID-19. Generated by immunoSEQ multiplex PCR, the TCRdb table keeps only in-frame clones and is missing some. The sample has about 87,000 clones, around four fifths seen once. What was sequenced was peripheral blood. These receptors originate from a woman in her 70s with acute or convalescent COVID-19.

V is TRBV18 and J is TRBJ2-3, with 7 bases fitting TRBD2. Looked up from germline, CDR1 is KGHSH and CDR2 is LQKENI. The V segment lost 3 bases and the J segment 5 bases; nucleotides outside the gene matches: 5. CDR3 size: 14 residues. The CDR3 DNA reads TGTGCCAGCTCACCGCGGGGGTCACAAGATACGCAGTATTTT. Protein product: CASSPRGSQDTQYF.

This rearrangement joins TRBV11-3 to TRBJ2-3; the match to TRBD2 covers 9 bases. Germline CDR1 is SGHNT and CDR2 is YENEEA. CDR3 size: 14 residues. Losses at the gene ends were 4 bases for V and 1 base for J; bases not matched to a gene: 0. The CDR3 DNA is TGTGCCAGCAGCTCTAGCGGGGGCACAGATACGCAGTATTTT. This codes for CASSSSGGTDTQYF.

This chain links TRBV30 with TRBJ1-4, with 8 bases that match TRBD1. J gave up 4 bases and V 4 bases, and 5 bases lay outside the gene matches. Germline CDR1 is GTSNPN and CDR2 is SVGIG (reference sequence). The CDR3 spans 14 residues. As DNA, the CDR3 is TGTGCCTGGAAAGGACAGGGAGGTAATGAAAAACTGTTTTTT. As protein: CAWKGQGGNEKLFF.

This clone was observed once. This sequence joins TRBV4-1 and TRBJ1-4, with D unclear. Per the germline V gene, CDR1 is MGHRA and CDR2 is YSYEKL. The V end lost 1 base, the J end lost 7 bases, and 7 bases lay between the germline ends. The CDR3 consists of 13 residues. The CDR3 reads CASSQGRGEKLFF. CDR3 nucleotides: TGCGCCAGCAGCCAAGGGAGAGGTGAAAAACTGTTTTTT.

The chain recombines TRBV7-2 with TRBJ1-3; the D gene is possibly TRBD1 (6 bases). The V gene's germline CDR1 is SGHTA and CDR2 FQGNSA. The CDR3 has 15 residues. The ends were cut back, 5 bases at V and 2 bases at J, with 13 bases in the middle. CDR3 in DNA: TGTGCCAGCAGCCCTACAGGGAATACTGGAAACACCATATATTTT. Translation: CASSPTGNTGNTIYF.

The V gene is TRBV7-2, the J gene TRBJ1-4, with 7 positions matching TRBD1. In germline, CDR1 is SGHTA, CDR2 FQGNSA. Trimming took 4 bases from V and 5 from J; bases not matched to a gene: 4. This CDR3 is built from 14 residues. CDR3 in amino acids: CASSSGTVNEKLFF. The CDR3 DNA sequence: TGTGCCAGCAGCTCCGGGACAGTGAATGAAAAACTGTTTTTT.

This rearrangement joins TRBV9 to TRBJ2-5; D may be TRBD2 (6 bases). The V gene's germline CDR1 is SGDLS and CDR2 YYNGEE. The CDR3 is made up of 15 amino acids. V shed 4 bases and J shed 0 bases, with 13 bases lying between them. This CDR3 reads CASSRGGPDQETQYF. The DNA for the CDR3 is TGTGCCAGCAGCCGCGGAGGGCCCGACCAAGAGACCCAGTACTTC.

V gene TRBV4-1 combines with J gene TRBJ1-4; TRBD1 is a possible D gene (5 bases). There are 14 residues in the CDR3. Trimming removed 4 bases at V and 5 bases at J, with 11 bases between. Germline assignment: CDR1 MGHRA and CDR2 YSYEKL. DNA of the CDR3: TGCGCCAGCAGCCGTAACAGGATGAATGAAAAACTGTTTTTT. It specifies CASSRNRMNEKLFF.

This clone was counted once. The genes are TRBV28 and TRBJ1-1; TRBD1 matches 9 bases. Per germline, CDR1 MDHEN and CDR2 SYDVKM. V shed 6 bases and J 4 bases; nucleotides not matched to a gene: 6. This CDR3 region has 14 residues. In nucleotides, the CDR3 is TGTGCCAGCAGCCTACAGGGGGCCGTCACTGAAGCTTTCTTT. This sequence encodes CASSLQGAVTEAFF.

The sample holds one count of this clone. The chain recombines TRBV5-6 with TRBJ1-1; D possibly corresponds to TRBD1 (6 bases). Germline V gives CDR1 SGHDT, CDR2 YYEEEE. The CDR3 extends over 14 amino acids. V lost 4 bases, J lost 3 bases, and 13 bases lay in between. As DNA, the CDR3 is TGTGCCAGCAGCATCTACGGACAGTACACTGAAGCTTTCTTT. Protein sequence: CASSIYGQYTEAFF.

The chain combines TRBV24-1 with TRBJ2-3; D remains unclear. Trimming took 0 bases from V and 4 from J, leaving 10 bases between them. Germline V gene lookup returns CDR1 KGHDR and CDR2 SFDVKD. This CDR3 is 15 amino acids long. The CDR3 DNA follows: TGTGCCACCAGTGATTTGAACGGTGGGCCAGATACGCAGTATTTT. Its protein product is CATSDLNGGPDTQYF.

This rearrangement joins TRBV27 to TRBJ1-6; 8 nucleotides align to TRBD1. The CDR3 has 14 amino acids. The germline V gene encodes CDR1 MNHEY and CDR2 SMNVEV (reference sequence). Trimming at V came to 6 bases and at J to 9 bases, leaving 7 bases not matched to a gene. CDR3 DNA sequence: TGTGCCAGCAGGGGACAGGCCATAGGTTCACCCCTCCACTTT. It codes for CASRGQAIGSPLHF.

The rearrangement uses TRBV19 and TRBJ1-2, with 9 bases lining up with TRBD1. The germline V gene encodes CDR1 LNHDA and CDR2 SQIVND (reference sequence). This CDR3 has 15 amino acids. V trimming: 1 base; J trimming: 3 bases; junction bases outside the gene matches: 3. The CDR3 spells CASSIAQGAYYGYTF. CDR3 DNA sequence: TGTGCCAGTAGTATAGCACAGGGGGCCTACTATGGCTACACCTTC.

V usage is TRBV5-4 and J usage is TRBJ2-7; the match to TRBD1 covers 10 bases. The junction had 5 bases not matched to a gene; V was cut back by 1 base and J by 4 bases. The CDR3 is 15 amino acids. Germline V CDR1 and CDR2: SGHNT, YYREEE (reference sequence). This CDR3 reads CASSLLGQGKYEQYF. For the CDR3, the DNA is TGTGCCAGCAGCTTGCTGGGACAGGGGAAATACGAGCAGTACTTC.

The V call is TRBV12-3 or TRBV12-4, the J call TRBJ1-2, with unresolved D. CDR3 length equals 13 residues. Trimming removed 1 base at V and 8 bases at J, with 11 bases between. CDR3 DNA: TGTGCCAGCAGTTTAGTACCTAAGTACGGCTACACCTTC. This encodes CASSLVPKYGYTF.

The gene calls are TRBV11-3 and TRBJ2-1; no clear D gene. The CDR3 is 16 residues long. The V end was cut by 1 base, the J end by 0 bases, with 10 bases between. Germline values: CDR1 SGHNT, CDR2 YENEEA. The CDR3 DNA sequence: TGTGCCAGCAGCTTAGGACAACTGAGCTCCTACAATGAGCAGTTCTTC. It is translated as CASSLGQLSSYNEQFF.

The rearrangement uses TRBV4-2 and TRBJ1-2; D call uncertain. The CDR3 has 14 amino acids. V was cut by 1 base and J by 8 bases, with 14 bases left in between. Germline CDR1 LGHNA, CDR2 YNFKEQ. The CDR3, as DNA: TGTGCCAGCAGCCAAGCCGGGTCCCCTAAGGGCTACACCTTC. Residues: CASSQAGSPKGYTF.

The rearrangement uses TRBV24-1 and TRBJ2-3; 9 nucleotides agree with TRBD2. The V and J ends lost 3 bases and 6 bases, in that order; junction bases with no gene match: 6. Germline CDR1 reads KGHDR; CDR2 reads SFDVKD. The CDR3 length is 15 residues. The CDR3 DNA follows: TGTGCCACCAGTGATCCAGCGGGGGGCATTGATACGCAGTATTTT. It translates to CATSDPAGGIDTQYF.

The chain links TRBV5-4 to TRBJ2-2; tentative D call: TRBD1 (5 bases). CDR3 size: 14 residues. V was cut by 4 bases and J by 4 bases, with 11 bases left in between. CDR1 SGHNT and CDR2 YYREEE come from the germline V gene (reference sequence). The CDR3 is CASSAKTVTGELFF. In DNA form, the CDR3 reads TGTGCCAGCAGCGCTAAGACAGTCACCGGGGAGCTGTTTTTT.

The V and J genes are TRBV14 and TRBJ1-2, with D possibly matching TRBD1 (6 bases). V was shortened by 1 base and J by 3 bases, with 12 bases between the two germline ends. The CDR3 consists of 15 residues. Germline V gene sequence: CDR1 SGHDN, CDR2 FVKESK. Written as DNA, the CDR3 is TGTGCCAGCAGCCAAGGGCAGGGGATATACTATGGCTACACCTTC. Amino acids: CASSQGQGIYYGYTF.

The V gene is TRBV5-1, the J gene TRBJ2-7, with D possibly TRBD1 on 7 matching bases. The V end was cut by 4 bases, the J end by 3 bases, with 11 bases between. Germline-derived CDR1 and CDR2 are SGHRS and YFSETQ. This CDR3 spans 13 amino acids. CDR3 coding DNA: TGCGCCAGCAGCCCTCAGGGGGGCTACGAGCAGTACTTC. It specifies CASSPQGGYEQYF.

There are a few counts of this clone. V gene TRBV5-1 combines with J gene TRBJ2-7; 8 bases match TRBD1. Germline loops: CDR1 SGHRS, CDR2 YFSETQ. The CDR3 is 16 amino acids. J was trimmed by 2 bases and V by 1 base; bases with no gene match: 8. DNA of the CDR3: TGCGCCAGCAGCTTGCCCGGACAGGGTATCCCCTACGAGCAGTACTTC. This gives the protein CASSLPGQGIPYEQYF.

The J gene is TRBJ1-1, the V gene TRBV5-1; no reliable D call. The germline V and J ends were trimmed by 3 bases and 0 bases, with 15 bases remaining between them. This CDR3 spans 16 amino acids. CDR1 is SGHRS and CDR2 is YFSETQ in the germline V gene. CDR3 sequence reads: CASSSRSNLLNTEAFF. CDR3 nucleotides: TGCGCCAGCAGCTCTCGGTCGAACCTTTTGAACACTGAAGCTTTCTTT.

V is TRBV2 and J is TRBJ1-4; maybe TRBD1 (5 bases). The CDR3 loop spans 17 amino acids. From germline, CDR1 is SNHLY and CDR2 FYNNEI. Trimming stripped 7 bases from V and 0 bases from J, with 18 bases between. Here the CDR3 reads CASTGGTIWATNEKLFF. The CDR3 nucleotides read TGTGCCAGCACCGGGGGGACCATATGGGCAACTAATGAAAAACTGTTTTTT.

The chain joins TRBV5-1 to TRBJ1-6; 9 nucleotides align to TRBD1. The length of the CDR3 is 16 residues. CDR1 is SGHRS, CDR2 YFSETQ, per germline. V was pared by 5 bases and J by 11 bases, with 14 bases of the junction left unmatched. CDR3 amino acids: CASRYTPGTGSAPLHF. The DNA of the CDR3 is TGCGCCAGCAGATATACCCCCGGGACAGGGTCGGCACCCCTCCACTTT.

The chain combines TRBV2 with TRBJ1-2, with D tentatively TRBD1 (6 bases). Trimming shortened V by 5 bases and J by 7 bases, and 8 bases separated the two germline ends. The CDR3 sequence is 11 residues long. Germline CDR1 reads SNHLY; CDR2 reads FYNNEI. CDR3: CASSSGVGYTF. The CDR3 DNA sequence: TGTGCCAGCAGTTCAGGGGTTGGCTACACCTTC.

The chain joins TRBV30 to TRBJ2-2; D is unresolved. V was shortened by 4 bases and J by 2 bases, with 8 bases between the two germline ends. The CDR3 consists of 13 residues. Germline loops: CDR1 GTSNPN, CDR2 SVGIG (reference sequence). In DNA form, the CDR3 reads TGTGCCTGGACTACTTATAACACCGGGGAGCTGTTTTTT. It yields the protein CAWTTYNTGELFF. Full variable domain (missing parts from reference TRBV30 and TRBJ2-2): SQTIHQWPATLVQPVGSPLSLECTVEGTSNPNLYWYRQAAGRGLQLLFYSVGIGQISSEVPQNLSASRPQDRQFILSSKKLLLSDSGFYLCAWTTYNTGELFFGEGSRLTVL.

Only a few counts were recorded for this clone. The chain carries TRBV18 and TRBJ1-2; D not certain. V was clipped by 6 bases and J by 3 bases, with 11 bases between them. This CDR3 is built from 13 residues. From germline, CDR1 is KGHSH and CDR2 LQKENI. The CDR3 loop reads CASSVEGDYGYTF. In DNA, the CDR3 is TGTGCCAGCTCGGTCGAGGGTGACTATGGCTACACCTTC.

The V call is TRBV28, the J call TRBJ2-3, with a weak D call TRBD2 (6 bases). The CDR3 totals 15 residues. Looked up from germline, CDR1 is MDHEN and CDR2 is SYDVKM. The ends were cut back, 3 bases at V and 4 bases at J, with 14 bases in the middle. The CDR3 here is CASSFLSGGADTQYF. The CDR3 DNA sequence: TGTGCCAGCAGTTTCCTTTCCGGCGGGGCAGATACGCAGTATTTT. Using reference TRBV28 and TRBJ2-3 for the parts outside the CDR3, the full variable domain is DVKVTQSSRYLVKRTGEKVFLECVQDMDHENMFWYRQDPGLGLRLIYFSYDVKMKEKGDIPEGYSVSREKKERFSLILESASTNQTSMYLCASSFLSGGADTQYFGPGTRLTVL.

This clone showed up just once. The rearrangement uses TRBV19 and TRBJ1-5; D may be TRBD1 (6 bases). This CDR3 has 16 residues. CDR1 LNHDA and CDR2 SQIVND come from the germline V gene (reference sequence). Deletions cut 5 bases from V and 5 bases from J, with 19 bases between. This chain's CDR3 is CASSLRDNRGDQPQHF. DNA of the CDR3: TGTGCCAGTAGTCTCCGGGACAACCGCGGCGATCAGCCCCAGCATTTT.

This sequence joins TRBV5-4 and TRBJ2-3; tentative D call: TRBD2 (6 bases). There are 16 residues in the CDR3. The germline V and J ends were trimmed by 4 bases and 1 base, with 16 bases remaining between them. Germline V gives CDR1 SGHNT, CDR2 YYREEE (reference sequence). The CDR3 bases are TGTGCCAGCAGCCCCGGAGGGACTGACGGCACAGATACGCAGTATTTT. This gives the protein CASSPGGTDGTDTQYF.